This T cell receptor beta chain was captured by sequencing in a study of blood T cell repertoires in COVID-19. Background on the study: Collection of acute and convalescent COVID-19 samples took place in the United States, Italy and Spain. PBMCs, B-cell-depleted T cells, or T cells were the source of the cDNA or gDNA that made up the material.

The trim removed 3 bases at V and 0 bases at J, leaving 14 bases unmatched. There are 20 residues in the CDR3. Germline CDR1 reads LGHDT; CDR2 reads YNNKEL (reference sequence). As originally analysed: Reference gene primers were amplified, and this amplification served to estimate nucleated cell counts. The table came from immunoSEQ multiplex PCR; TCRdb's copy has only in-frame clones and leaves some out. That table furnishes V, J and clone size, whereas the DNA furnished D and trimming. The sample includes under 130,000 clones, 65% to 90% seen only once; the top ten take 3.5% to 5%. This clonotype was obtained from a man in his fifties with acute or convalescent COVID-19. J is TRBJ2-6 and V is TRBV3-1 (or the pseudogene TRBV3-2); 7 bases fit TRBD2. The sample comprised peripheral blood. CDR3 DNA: TGTGCCAGCAGCCAGTCCGGGGACTACAATTTTCGCTCTGGGGCCAACGTCCTGACTTTC. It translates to CASSQSGDYNFRSGANVLTF.